This T cell receptor (beta chain) stems from a study of vaccination effects on CD4 cells after COVID-19. It was after approximately 11 days of culture that CD4+ T cells were isolated. In the vaccine recipients, nucleocapsid antibodies were negative and there was no prior SARS-CoV-2 infection. Days 3 and 7 saw half the medium replaced with IL-2 medium. CDR1 is LGHNA, CDR2 YNFKEQ, per germline. Trimming took 1 base from V and 6 from J; bases not matched to a gene: 3. This CDR3 has 15 amino acids. About this clone: The antigen is not known.

Only in-frame clones appear in the TCRdb table, and some are missing; sequencing was by immunoSEQ multiplex PCR. The repertoire has approximately 37,000 clones, about 70% of them found once; the top ten carry less than 3.5%. The chain has TRBV4-2 and TRBJ2-1; 10 bases fit TRBD2. The starting material was CD4+ T cells from PBMCs cultured without peptide, obtained before COVID-19 vaccination. The TCR comes from a human donor who received a COVID-19 vaccine. CDR3 sequence: CASSQVAGGFNEQFF. The CDR3 region has the DNA TGTGCCAGCAGCCAAGTAGCGGGAGGATTCAATGAGCAGTTCTTC.